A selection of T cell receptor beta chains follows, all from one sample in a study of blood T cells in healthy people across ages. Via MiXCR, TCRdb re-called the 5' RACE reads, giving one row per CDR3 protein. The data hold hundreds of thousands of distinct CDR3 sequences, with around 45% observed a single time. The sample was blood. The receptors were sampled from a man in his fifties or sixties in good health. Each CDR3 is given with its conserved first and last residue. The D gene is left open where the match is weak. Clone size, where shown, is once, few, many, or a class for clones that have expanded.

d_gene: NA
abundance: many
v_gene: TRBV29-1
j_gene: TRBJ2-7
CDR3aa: CSVVGQPSYEQYF
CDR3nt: TGCAGCGTTGTCGGCCAGCCCTCCTACGAGCAGTACTTC

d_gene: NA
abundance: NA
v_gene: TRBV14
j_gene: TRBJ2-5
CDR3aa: CASSPIGTETQYF
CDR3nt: TGTGCCAGCAGCCCCATAGGCACGGAGACCCAGTACTTC

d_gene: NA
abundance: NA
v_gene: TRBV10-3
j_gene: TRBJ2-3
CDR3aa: CAISEPTGRGDTQYF
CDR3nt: TGTGCCATCAGTGAGCCGACAGGGCGGGGAGATACGCAGTATTTT

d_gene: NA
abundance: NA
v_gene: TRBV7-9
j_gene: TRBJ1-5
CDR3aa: CASRPAGGVCSQPQHF
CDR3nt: TGTGCCAGCAGACCCGCGGGGGGCGTATGTAGTCAGCCCCAGCATTTT

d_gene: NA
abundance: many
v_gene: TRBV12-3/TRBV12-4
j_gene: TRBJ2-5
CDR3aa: CASSPRTAQETQYF
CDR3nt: TGTGCCAGCAGTCCCCGGACGGCACAAGAGACCCAGTACTTC

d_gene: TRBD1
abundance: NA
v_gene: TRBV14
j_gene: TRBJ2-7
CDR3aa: CASTRTGIGEQYF
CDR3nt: TGTGCCAGCACACGGACAGGGATCGGCGAGCAGTACTTC

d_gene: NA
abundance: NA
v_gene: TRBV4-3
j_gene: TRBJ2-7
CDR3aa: CASSRTHGGEISYEQYF
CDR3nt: TGCGCCAGCAGCCGAACCCACGGTGGGGAGATCTCCTACGAGCAGTACTTC

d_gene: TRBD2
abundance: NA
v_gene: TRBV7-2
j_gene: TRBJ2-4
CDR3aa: CASSAGLAGDPLEYF
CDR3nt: TGTGCCAGCAGCGCCGGACTAGCGGGGGACCCCCTCGAGTACTTC

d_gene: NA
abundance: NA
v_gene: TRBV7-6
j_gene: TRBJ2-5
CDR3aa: CASGDRETQYF
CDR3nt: TGTGCCAGCGGAGATAGAGAGACCCAGTACTTC

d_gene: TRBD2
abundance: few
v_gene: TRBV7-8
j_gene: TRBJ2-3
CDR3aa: CASRKASGGTDTQYF
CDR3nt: TGTGCCAGCAGAAAAGCTAGCGGGGGCACAGATACGCAGTATTTT

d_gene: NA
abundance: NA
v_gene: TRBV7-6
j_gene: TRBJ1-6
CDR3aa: CASASSHNSPLHF
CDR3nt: TGTGCCAGCGCTAGCTCCCATAATTCACCCCTCCACTTT

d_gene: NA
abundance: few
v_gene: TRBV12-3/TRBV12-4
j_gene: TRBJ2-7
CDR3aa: CASSGRGLTYEQYF
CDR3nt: TGTGCCAGCAGTGGACGGGGGCTTACCTACGAGCAGTACTTC

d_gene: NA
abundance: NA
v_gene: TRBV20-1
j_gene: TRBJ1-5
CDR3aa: CSARGAANQPQHF
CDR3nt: TGCAGTGCTAGAGGGGCAGCCAATCAGCCCCAGCATTTT

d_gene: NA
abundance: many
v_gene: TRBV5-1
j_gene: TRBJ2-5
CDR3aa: CASSLVPGTTQETQYF
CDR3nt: TGCGCCAGCAGCTTGGTCCCCGGGACAACACAAGAGACCCAGTACTTC

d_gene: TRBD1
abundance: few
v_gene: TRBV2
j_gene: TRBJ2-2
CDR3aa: CASRQGSGELFF
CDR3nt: TGTGCCAGCAGACAGGGGTCCGGGGAGCTGTTTTTT

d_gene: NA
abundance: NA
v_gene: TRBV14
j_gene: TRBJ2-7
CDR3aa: CASSPWEVPYEQYF
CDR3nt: TGTGCCAGCAGCCCCTGGGAGGTACCCTACGAGCAGTACTTC

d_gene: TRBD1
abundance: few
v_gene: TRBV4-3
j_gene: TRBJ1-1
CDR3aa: CASSQGPSGGQGNTEAFF
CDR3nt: TGCGCCAGCAGCCAAGGACCCTCCGGCGGACAGGGGAACACTGAAGCTTTCTTT

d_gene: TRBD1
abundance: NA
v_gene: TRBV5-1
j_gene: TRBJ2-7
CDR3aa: CASSRDRGREEQYF
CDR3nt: TGCGCCAGCAGCCGGGACAGGGGGCGCGAAGAGCAGTACTTC

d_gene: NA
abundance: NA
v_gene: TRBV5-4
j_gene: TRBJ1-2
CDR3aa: CASSWAGNLYGYTF
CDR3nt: TGTGCCAGCAGCTGGGCGGGGAATCTCTATGGCTACACCTTC

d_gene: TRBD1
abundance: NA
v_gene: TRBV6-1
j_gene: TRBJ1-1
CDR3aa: CASTGQGFLEAFF
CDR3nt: TGTGCCAGTACGGGACAGGGGTTCTTGGAAGCTTTCTTT

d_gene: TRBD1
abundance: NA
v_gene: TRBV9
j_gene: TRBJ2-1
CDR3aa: CASSERDREPNEQFF
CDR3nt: TGTGCCAGCAGCGAACGGGACAGGGAACCCAATGAGCAGTTCTTC

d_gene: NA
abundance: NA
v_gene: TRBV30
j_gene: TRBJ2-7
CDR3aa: CAWSVMGAYEQYF
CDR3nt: TGTGCCTGGAGTGTGATGGGGGCGTACGAGCAGTACTTC

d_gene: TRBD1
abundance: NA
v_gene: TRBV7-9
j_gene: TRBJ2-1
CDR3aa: CAGLWGTGGDEQFF
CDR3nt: TGTGCCGGCTTATGGGGGACAGGGGGCGACGAGCAGTTCTTC

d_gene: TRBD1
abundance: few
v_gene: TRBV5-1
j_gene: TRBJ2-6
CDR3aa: CASSPGTAGANVLTF
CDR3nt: TGCGCCAGCAGCCCGGGGACAGCCGGGGCCAACGTCCTGACTTTC

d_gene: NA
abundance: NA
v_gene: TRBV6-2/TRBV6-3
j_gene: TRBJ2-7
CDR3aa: CASSYATSSYEQYF
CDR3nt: TGTGCCAGCAGTTACGCGACTAGCTCCTACGAGCAGTACTTC

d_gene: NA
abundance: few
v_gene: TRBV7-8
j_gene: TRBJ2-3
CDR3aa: CASSSLEVTQYF
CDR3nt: TGTGCCAGCAGCTCCCTTGAGGTTACGCAGTATTTT

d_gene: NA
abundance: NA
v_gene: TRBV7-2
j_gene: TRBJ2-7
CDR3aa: CACKPGGSSYNEQYF
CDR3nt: TGTGCCTGCAAACCCGGAGGAAGCTCCTACAATGAGCAGTACTTC

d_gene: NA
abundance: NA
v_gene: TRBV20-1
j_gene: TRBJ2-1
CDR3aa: CSARGTDSSYNEQFF
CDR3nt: TGCAGTGCTAGAGGGACTGACAGCTCCTACAATGAGCAGTTCTTC

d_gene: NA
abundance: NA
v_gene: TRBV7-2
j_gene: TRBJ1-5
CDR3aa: CASSLNGQPQHF
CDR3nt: TGTGCCAGCAGCCTTAACGGCCAGCCCCAGCATTTT

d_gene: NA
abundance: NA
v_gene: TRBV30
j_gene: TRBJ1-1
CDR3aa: CAWSGQRYTEAFF
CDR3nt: TGTGCCTGGAGTGGACAGCGATACACTGAAGCTTTCTTT

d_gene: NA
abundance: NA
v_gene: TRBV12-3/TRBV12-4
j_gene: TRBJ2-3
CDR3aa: CASRGGIGTDTQYF
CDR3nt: TGTGCCAGCAGGGGGGGAATAGGCACAGATACGCAGTATTTT

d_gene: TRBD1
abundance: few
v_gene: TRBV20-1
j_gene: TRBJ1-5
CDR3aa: CSARSGTGFNQPQHF
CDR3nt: TGCAGTGCTAGATCCGGGACAGGGTTCAATCAGCCCCAGCATTTT

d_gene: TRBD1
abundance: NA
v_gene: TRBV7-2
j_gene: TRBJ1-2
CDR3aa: CASSQSPGGNYGYTF
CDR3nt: TGTGCCAGCAGCCAATCGCCAGGGGGCAACTATGGCTACACCTTC

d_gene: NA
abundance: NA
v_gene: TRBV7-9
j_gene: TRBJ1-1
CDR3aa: CASSRTDRDTEAFF
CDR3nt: TGTGCCAGCAGCCGTACAGACCGAGACACTGAAGCTTTCTTT

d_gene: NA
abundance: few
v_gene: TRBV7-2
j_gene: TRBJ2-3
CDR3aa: CASSLVGSSADTQYF
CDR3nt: TGTGCCAGCAGCTTAGTCGGGAGTTCGGCAGATACGCAGTATTTT

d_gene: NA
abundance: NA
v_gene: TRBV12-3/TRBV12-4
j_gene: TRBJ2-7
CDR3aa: CASSLASTGLQYF
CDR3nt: TGTGCCAGCAGTTTAGCGTCGACAGGACTACAGTACTTC

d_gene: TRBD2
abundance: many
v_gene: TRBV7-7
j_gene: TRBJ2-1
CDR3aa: CASSPTRSGLAGYNEQFF
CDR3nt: TGTGCCAGCAGCCCAACTAGATCCGGACTAGCGGGGTACAATGAGCAGTTCTTC

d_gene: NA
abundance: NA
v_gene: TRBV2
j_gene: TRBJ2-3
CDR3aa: CASSERAGISADTQYF
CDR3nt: TGTGCCAGCAGTGAACGCGCAGGGATAAGCGCAGATACGCAGTATTTT

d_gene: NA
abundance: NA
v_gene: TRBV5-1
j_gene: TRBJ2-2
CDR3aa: CASSSRALRRELFF
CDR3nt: TGCGCCAGCAGCTCCCGGGCCTTAAGACGGGAGCTGTTTTTT

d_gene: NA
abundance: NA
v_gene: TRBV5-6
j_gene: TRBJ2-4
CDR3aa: CASSSTITDSGIQYF
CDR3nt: TGTGCCAGCAGCTCCACCATAACGGACAGTGGGATTCAGTACTTC

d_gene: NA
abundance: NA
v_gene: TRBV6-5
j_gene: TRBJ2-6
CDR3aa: CASSYSRVSGANVLTF
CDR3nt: TGTGCCAGCAGTTACTCACGGGTCTCTGGGGCCAACGTCCTGACTTTC

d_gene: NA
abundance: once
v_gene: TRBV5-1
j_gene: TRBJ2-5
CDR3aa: CASSGATSTQETQYF
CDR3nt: TGCGCCAGCAGCGGGGCGACTTCGACCCAAGAGACCCAGTACTTC

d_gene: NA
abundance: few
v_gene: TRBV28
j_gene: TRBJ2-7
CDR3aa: CASSGGPFLYEQYF
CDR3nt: TGTGCCAGCAGCGGAGGACCCTTCTTGTACGAGCAGTACTTC

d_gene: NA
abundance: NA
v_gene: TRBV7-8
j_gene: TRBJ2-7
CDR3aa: CASSRGHGPSVEQYF
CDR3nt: TGTGCCAGCAGCCGAGGGCACGGCCCCTCCGTCGAGCAGTACTTC